This T cell receptor beta chain was obtained from a study of T cells after posttransplantation cyclophosphamide. General study points: Later blood repertoires were often dominated by clones from the donor CD8+ memory compartment. TRB clonality was highly associated with recipient CMV seropositivity and reactivation. TRB overlap between skin or GI tissue T cells and blood was limited.

The length of the CDR3 is 15 residues. Germline V gene data show CDR1 as LNHDA and CDR2 as SQIVND (reference sequence). Germline trimming cut 7 bases from V and 5 bases from J; bases unmatched to any gene: 9. Repertoires were generated with immunoSEQ multiplex PCR, while TCRdb's copy carries only in-frame clones and drops some. Of approximately 830 clones in the sample, around three quarters were seen once. Busulfan-fludarabine conditioning, marrow transplant, and cyclophosphamide on days +3 and +4 were administered. As for this clone: Its specificity is not known.

This chain joins TRBV19 and TRBJ1-5; 9 nucleotides match TRBD1. The sequences come from CD4+ T cells sorted from blood, collected after an allogeneic stem cell transplant with post-transplant cyclophosphamide. The sequence was obtained from a female patient in her 30s who received an allogeneic stem cell transplant from a related donor, was CMV-positive, and had no GVHD. Some T cells may be transferred from the graft donor. CDR3 nucleotide sequence: TGTGCCAGTAAAGGACAGGGGCTCAATGATCAGCCCCAGCATTTT. Translating it yields CASKGQGLNDQPQHF.